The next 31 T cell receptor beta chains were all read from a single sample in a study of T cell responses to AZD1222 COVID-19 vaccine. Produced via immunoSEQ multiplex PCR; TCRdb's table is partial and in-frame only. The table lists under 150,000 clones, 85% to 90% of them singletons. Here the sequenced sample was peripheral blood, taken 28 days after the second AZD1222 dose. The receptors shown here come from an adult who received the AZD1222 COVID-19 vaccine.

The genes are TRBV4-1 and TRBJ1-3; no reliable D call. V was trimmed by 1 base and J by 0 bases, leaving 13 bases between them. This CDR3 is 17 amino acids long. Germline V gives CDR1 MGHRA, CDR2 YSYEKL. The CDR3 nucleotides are TGCGCCAGCAGCCAAGTACTGAATATCCGCTCTGGAAACACCATATATTTT. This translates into CASSQVLNIRSGNTIYF.

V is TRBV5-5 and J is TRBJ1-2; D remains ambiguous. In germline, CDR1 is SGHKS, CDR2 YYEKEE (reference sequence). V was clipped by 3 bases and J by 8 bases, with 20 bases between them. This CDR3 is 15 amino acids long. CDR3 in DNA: TGTGCCAGCAGCTCTCTTCCGTTGGCCCCGGGAGGCTACACCTTC. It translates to CASSSLPLAPGGYTF.

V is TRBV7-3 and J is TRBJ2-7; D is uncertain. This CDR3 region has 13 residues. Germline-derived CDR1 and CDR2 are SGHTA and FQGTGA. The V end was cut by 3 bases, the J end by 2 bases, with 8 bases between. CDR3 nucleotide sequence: TGTGCCAGCAGCTTTGGTCCGCCCTACGAGCAGTACTTC. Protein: CASSFGPPYEQYF.

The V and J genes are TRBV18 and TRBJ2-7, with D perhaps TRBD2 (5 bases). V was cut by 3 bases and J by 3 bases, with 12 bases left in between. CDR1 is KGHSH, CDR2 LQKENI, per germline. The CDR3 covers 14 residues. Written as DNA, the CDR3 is TGTGCCAGCTCACCGGGAGTGGGGAACTACGAGCAGTACTTC. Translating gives CASSPGVGNYEQYF.

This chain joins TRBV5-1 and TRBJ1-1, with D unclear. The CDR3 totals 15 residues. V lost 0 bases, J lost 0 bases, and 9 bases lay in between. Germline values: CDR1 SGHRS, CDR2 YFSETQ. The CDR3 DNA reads TGCGCCAGCAGCTTGGAGGGCAGCTTGAACACTGAAGCTTTCTTT. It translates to CASSLEGSLNTEAFF. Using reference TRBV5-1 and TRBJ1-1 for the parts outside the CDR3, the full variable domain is KAGVTQTPRYLIKTRGQQVTLSCSPISGHRSVSWYQQTPGQGLQFLFEYFSETQRNKGNFPGRFSGRQFSNSRSEMNVSTLELGDSALYLCASSLEGSLNTEAFFGQGTRLTVV.

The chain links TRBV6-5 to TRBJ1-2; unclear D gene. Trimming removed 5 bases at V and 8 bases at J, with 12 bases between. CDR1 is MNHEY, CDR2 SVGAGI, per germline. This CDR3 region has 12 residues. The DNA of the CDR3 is TGTGCCAGCAGTACGAGGTTGGGGGGCTACACCTTC. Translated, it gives CASSTRLGGYTF.

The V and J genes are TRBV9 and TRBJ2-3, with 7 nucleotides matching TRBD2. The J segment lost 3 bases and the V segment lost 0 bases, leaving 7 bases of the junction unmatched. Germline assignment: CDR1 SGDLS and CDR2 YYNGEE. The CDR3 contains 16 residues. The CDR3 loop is CASSVAGGRRTDTQYF. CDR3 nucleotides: TGTGCCAGCAGCGTAGCTGGCGGGAGACGAACAGATACGCAGTATTTT.

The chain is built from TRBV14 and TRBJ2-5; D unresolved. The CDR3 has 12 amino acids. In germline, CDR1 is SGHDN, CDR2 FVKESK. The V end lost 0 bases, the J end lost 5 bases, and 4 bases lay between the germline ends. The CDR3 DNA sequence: TGTGCCAGCAGCCAAGATTACGAGACCCAGTACTTC. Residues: CASSQDYETQYF.

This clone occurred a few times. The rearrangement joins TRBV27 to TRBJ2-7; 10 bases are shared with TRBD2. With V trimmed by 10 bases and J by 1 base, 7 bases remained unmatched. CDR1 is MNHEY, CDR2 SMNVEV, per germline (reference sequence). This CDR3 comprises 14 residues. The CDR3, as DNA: TGTGCCACCCTCCCTAGCGGGAGTTCCTACGAGCAGTACTTC. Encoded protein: CATLPSGSSYEQYF.

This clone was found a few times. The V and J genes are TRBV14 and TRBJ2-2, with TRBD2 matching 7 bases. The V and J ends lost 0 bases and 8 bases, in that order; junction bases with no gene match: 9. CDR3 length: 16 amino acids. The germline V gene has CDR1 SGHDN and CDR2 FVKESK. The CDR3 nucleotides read TGTGCCAGCAGCCAAGATTGGACTAGTATTATGGGGGAGCTGTTTTTT. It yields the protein CASSQDWTSIMGELFF.

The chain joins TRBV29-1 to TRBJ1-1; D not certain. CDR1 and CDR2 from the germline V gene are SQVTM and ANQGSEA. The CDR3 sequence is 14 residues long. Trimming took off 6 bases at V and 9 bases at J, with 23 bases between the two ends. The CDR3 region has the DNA TGCAGCGTCGCGGCCCTAACGGACGTTTCCAAAGCTTTCTTT. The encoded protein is CSVAALTDVSKAFF.

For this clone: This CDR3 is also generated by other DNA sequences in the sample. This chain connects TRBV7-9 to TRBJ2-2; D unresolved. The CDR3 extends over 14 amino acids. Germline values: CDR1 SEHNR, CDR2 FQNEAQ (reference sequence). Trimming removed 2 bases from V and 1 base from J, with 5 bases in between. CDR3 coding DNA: TGTGCCAGCAGCTTACAAGGGAACACCGGGGAGCTGTTTTTT. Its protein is CASSLQGNTGELFF.

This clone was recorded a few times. The CDR3 reads CASRTSANGDYEQYV. The CDR3 nucleotides are TGTGCCAGCAGGACTAGCGCAAATGGGGACTACGAGCAGTACGTC. The J gene is TRBJ2-7, the V gene TRBV2; TRBD2 matches at 8 bases. CDR1 and CDR2 (germline): SNHLY, FYNNEI. V lost 6 bases to trimming and J lost 3 bases; unmatched junction nucleotides: 10. The CDR3 has 15 residues.

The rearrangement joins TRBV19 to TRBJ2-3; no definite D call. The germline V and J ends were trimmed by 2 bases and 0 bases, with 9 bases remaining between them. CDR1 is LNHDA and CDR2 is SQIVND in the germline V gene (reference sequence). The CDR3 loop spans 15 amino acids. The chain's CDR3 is CASSIQVLSTDTQYF. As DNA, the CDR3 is TGTGCCAGTAGTATACAGGTCCTTAGCACAGATACGCAGTATTTT.

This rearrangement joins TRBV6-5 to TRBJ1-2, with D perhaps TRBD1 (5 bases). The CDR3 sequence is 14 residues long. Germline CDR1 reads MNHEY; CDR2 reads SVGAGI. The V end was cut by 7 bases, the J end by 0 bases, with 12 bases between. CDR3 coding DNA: TGTGCCAGCACCGCGGACACCCCTAACTATGGCTACACCTTC. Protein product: CASTADTPNYGYTF.

CDR3 region: CASSPGGGLRTEAFF. CDR3 bases: TGTGCCAGCAGTCCAGGCGGAGGCCTGAGGACTGAAGCTTTCTTT. V and J are TRBV5-5 and TRBJ1-1; D is uncertain. V was trimmed by 5 bases and J by 5 bases, leaving 19 bases between them. This CDR3 is 15 amino acids long. CDR1 is SGHKS and CDR2 is YYEKEE in the germline V gene (reference sequence).

The CDR3, as DNA: TGTGCCAGCAGTTACCGTCAGCACTCTGGAAACACCATATATTTT. It is translated as CASSYRQHSGNTIYF. V and J are TRBV6-5 and TRBJ1-3, with D hard to call. The CDR3 has 15 amino acids. Germline assignment: CDR1 MNHEY and CDR2 SVGAGI. V gave up 2 bases and J gave up 0 bases, with 8 bases separating them.

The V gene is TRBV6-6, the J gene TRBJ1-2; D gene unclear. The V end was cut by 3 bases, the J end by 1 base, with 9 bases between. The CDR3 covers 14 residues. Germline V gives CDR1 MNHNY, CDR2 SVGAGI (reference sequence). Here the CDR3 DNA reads TGTGCCAGCAGTTATAGGACGGATAACTATGGCTACACCTTC. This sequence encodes CASSYRTDNYGYTF.

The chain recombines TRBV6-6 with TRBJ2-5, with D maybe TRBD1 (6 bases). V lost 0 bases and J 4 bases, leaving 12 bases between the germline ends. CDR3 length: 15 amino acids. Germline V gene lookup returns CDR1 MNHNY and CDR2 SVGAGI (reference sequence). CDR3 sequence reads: CASSYSNRDAETQYF. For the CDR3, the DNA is TGTGCCAGCAGTTACTCGAACAGGGACGCAGAGACCCAGTACTTC.

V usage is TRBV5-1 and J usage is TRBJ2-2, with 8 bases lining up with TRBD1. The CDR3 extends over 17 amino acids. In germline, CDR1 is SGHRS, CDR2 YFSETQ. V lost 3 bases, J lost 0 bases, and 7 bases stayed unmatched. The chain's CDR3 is CASSSRAGGTNTGELFF. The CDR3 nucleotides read TGCGCCAGCAGCTCTAGGGCAGGGGGCACGAACACCGGGGAGCTGTTTTTT.

CDR3 amino acids: CASSLSLAGPTDTQYF. DNA for the CDR3: TGTGCCAGCAGCCTTTCACTAGCGGGGCCCACAGATACGCAGTATTTT. The chain links TRBV7-9 to TRBJ2-3; 10 bases are shared with TRBD2. The CDR3 covers 16 residues. Germline CDR1 reads SEHNR; CDR2 reads FQNEAQ (reference sequence). V was pared by 5 bases and J by 2 bases, with 7 bases of the junction left unmatched.

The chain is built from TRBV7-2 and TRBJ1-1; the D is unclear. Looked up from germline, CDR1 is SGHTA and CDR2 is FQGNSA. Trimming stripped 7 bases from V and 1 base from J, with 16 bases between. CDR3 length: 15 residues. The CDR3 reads CASIPSRGKNTEAFF. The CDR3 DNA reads TGTGCCAGCATCCCTAGTCGTGGGAAGAACACTGAAGCTTTCTTT. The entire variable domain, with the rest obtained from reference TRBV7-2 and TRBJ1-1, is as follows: GAGVSQSPSNKVTEKGKDVELRCDPISGHTALYWYRQSLGQGLEFLIYFQGNSAPDKSGLPSDRFSAERTGGSVSTLTIQRTQQEDSAVYLCASIPSRGKNTEAFFGQGTRLTVV.

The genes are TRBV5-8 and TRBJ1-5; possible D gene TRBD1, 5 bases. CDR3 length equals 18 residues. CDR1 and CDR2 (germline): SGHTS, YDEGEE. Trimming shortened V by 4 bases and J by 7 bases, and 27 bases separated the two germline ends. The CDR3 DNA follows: TGTGCCAGCAGCCCGGGGGGGTCACAGCCCTCCCATCAGCAGCCCCAGCATTTT. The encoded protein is CASSPGGSQPSHQQPQHF.

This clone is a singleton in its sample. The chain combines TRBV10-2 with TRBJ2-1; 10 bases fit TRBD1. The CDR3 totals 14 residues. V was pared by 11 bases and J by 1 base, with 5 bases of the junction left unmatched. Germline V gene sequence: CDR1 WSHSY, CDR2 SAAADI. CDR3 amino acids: CASRDRGSYNEQFF. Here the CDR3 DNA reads TGCGCCTCCCGGGACAGGGGTTCCTACAATGAGCAGTTCTTC.

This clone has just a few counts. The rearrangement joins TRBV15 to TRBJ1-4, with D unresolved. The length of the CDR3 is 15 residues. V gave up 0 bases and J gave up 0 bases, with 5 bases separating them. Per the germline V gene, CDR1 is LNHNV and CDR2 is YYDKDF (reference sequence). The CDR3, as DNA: TGTGCCACCAGCAGAGATGGGTCAACTAATGAAAAACTGTTTTTT. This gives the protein CATSRDGSTNEKLFF.

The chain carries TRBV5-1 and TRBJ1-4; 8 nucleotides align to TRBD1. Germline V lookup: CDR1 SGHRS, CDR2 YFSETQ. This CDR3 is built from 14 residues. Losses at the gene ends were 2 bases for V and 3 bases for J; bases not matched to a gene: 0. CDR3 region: CASSLQGANEKLFF. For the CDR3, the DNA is TGCGCCAGCAGCTTACAGGGGGCTAATGAAAAACTGTTTTTT.

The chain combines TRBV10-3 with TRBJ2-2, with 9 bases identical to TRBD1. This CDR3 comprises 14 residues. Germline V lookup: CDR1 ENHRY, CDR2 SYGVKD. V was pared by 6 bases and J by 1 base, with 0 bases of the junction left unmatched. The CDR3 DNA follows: TGTGCCATCAGGGGACAGGGGAACACCGGGGAGCTGTTTTTT. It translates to CAIRGQGNTGELFF.

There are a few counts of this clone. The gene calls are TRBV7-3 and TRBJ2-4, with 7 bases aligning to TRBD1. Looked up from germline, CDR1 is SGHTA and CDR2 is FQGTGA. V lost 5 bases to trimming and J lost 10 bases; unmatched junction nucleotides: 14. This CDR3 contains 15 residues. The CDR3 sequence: CASSVGQATDSIQYF. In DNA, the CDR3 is TGTGCCAGCAGCGTTGGACAGGCGACTGACTCTATTCAGTACTTC. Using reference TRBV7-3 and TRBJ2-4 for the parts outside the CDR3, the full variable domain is GAGVSQTPSNKVTEKGKYVELRCDPISGHTALYWYRQSLGQGPEFLIYFQGTGAADDSGLPNDRFFAVRPEGSVSTLKIQRTERGDSAVYLCASSVGQATDSIQYFGAGTRLSVL.

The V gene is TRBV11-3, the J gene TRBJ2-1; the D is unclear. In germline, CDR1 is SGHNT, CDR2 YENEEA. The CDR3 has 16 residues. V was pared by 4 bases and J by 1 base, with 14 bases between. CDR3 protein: CASSSGGSLSYNEQFF. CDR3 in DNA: TGTGCCAGCAGCTCAGGCGGCAGCCTTTCCTACAATGAGCAGTTCTTC. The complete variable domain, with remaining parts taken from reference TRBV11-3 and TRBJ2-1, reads EAGVVQSPRYKIIEKKQPVAFWCNPISGHNTLYWYLQNLGQGPELLIRYENEEAVDDSQLPKDRFSAERLKGVDSTLKIQPAELGDSAVYLCASSSGGSLSYNEQFFGPGTRLTVL.

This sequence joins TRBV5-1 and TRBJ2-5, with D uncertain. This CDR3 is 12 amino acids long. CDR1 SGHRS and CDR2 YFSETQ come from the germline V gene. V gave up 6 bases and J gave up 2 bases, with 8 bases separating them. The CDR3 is CASTSDQETQYF. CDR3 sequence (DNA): TGCGCCAGCACCTCTGATCAAGAGACCCAGTACTTC.

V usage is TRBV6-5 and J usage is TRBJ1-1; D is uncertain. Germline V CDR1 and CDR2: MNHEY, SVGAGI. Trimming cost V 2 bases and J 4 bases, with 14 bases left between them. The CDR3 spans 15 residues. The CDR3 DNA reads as TGTGCCAGCAGTTACGCGGCGGCGGCGGCCACTGAAGCTTTCTTT. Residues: CASSYAAAAATEAFF.